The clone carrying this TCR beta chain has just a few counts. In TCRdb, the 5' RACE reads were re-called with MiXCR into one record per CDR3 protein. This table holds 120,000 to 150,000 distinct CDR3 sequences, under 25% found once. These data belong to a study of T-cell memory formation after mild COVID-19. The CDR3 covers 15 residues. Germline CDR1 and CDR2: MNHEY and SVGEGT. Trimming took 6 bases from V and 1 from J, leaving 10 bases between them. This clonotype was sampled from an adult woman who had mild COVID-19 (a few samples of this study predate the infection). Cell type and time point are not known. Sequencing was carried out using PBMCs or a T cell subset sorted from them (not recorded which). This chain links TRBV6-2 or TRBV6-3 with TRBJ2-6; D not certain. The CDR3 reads CASSLTSSGANVLTF. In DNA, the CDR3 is TGTGCCAGCAGCCTAACGTCTTCTGGGGCCAACGTCCTGACTTTC.